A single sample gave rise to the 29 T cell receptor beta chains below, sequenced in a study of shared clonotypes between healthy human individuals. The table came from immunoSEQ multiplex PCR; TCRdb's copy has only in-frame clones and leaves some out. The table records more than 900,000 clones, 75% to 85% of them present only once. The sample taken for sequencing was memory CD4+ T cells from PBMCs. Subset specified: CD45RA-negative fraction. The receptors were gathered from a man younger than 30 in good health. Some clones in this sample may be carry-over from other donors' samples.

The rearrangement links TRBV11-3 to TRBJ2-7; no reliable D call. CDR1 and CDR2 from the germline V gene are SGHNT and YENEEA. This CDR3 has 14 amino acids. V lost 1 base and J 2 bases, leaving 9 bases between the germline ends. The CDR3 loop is CASSLGAATYEQYF. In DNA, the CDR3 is TGTGCCAGCAGCTTAGGTGCTGCGACCTACGAGCAGTACTTC.

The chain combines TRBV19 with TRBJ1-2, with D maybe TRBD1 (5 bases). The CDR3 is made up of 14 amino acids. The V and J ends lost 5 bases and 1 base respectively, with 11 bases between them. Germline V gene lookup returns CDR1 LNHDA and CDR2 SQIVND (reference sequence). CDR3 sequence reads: CASSSAGLNYGYTF. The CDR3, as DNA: TGTGCCAGTAGTTCGGCAGGGCTTAACTATGGCTACACCTTC.

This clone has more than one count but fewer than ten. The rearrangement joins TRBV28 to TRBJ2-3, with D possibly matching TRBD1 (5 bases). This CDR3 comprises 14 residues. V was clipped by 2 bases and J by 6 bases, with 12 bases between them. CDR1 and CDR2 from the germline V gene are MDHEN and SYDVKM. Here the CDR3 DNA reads TGTGCCAGCAGTTTACCGGCAGGGTCGGATACGCAGTATTTT. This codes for CASSLPAGSDTQYF.

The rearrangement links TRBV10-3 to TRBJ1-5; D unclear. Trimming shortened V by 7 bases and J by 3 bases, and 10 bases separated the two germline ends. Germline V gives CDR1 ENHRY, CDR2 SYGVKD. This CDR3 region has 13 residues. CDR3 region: CAITIGPNQPQHF. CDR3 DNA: TGTGCCATCACGATAGGTCCCAATCAGCCCCAGCATTTT.

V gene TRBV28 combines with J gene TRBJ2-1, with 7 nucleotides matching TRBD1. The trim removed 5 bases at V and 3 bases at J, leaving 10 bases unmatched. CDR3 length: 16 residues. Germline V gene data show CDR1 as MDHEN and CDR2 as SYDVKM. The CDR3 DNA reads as TGTGCCAGCAGTAACTCAGGACAGGACTTCTACAATGAGCAGTTCTTC. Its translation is CASSNSGQDFYNEQFF.

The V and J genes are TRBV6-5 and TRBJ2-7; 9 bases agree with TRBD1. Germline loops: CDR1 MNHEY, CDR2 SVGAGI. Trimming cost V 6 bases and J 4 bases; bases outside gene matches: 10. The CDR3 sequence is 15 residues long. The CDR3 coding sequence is TGTGCCAGCAGCCCCTATGGGACAGGGTTGTACGAGCAGTACTTC. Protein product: CASSPYGTGLYEQYF.

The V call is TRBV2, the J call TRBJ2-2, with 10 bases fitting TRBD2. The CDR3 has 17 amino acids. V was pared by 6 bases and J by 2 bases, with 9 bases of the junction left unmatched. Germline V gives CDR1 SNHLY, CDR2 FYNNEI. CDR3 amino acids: CASRPPGLAANTGELFF. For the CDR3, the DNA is TGTGCCAGCAGACCCCCCGGACTAGCGGCCAACACCGGGGAGCTGTTTTTT.

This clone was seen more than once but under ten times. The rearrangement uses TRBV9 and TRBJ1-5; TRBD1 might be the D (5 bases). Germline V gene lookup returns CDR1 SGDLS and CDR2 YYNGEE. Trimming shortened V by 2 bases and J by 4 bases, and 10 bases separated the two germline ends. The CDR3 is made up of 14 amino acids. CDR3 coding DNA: TGTGCCAGCAGCGTTGAACAGGTAAATCAGCCCCAGCATTTT. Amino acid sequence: CASSVEQVNQPQHF.

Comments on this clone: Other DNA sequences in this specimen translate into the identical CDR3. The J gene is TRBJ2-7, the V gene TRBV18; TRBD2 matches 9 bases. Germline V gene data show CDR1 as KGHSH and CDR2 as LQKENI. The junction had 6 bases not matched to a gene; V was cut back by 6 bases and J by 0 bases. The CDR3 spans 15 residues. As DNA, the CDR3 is TGTGCCAGCTCCCCTAGCGGGACAAGCTCCTACGAGCAGTACTTC. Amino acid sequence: CASSPSGTSSYEQYF.

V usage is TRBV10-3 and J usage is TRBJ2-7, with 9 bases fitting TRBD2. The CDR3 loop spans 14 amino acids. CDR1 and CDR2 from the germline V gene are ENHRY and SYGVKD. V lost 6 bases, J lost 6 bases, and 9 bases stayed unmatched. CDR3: CAIRGASGTGEQYF. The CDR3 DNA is TGTGCCATCAGGGGGGCTAGCGGGACGGGCGAGCAGTACTTC.

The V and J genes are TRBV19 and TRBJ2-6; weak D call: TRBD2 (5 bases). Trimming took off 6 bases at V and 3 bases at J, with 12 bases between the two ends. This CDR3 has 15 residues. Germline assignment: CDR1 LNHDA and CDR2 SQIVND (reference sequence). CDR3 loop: CASSDYRGGANVLTF. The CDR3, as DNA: TGTGCCAGTAGCGACTATAGAGGTGGGGCCAACGTCCTGACTTTC.

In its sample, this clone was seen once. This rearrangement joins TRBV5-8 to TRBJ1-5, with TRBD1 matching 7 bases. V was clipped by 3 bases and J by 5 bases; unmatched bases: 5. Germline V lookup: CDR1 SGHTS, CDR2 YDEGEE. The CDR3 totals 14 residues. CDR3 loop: CASSSRGQDQPQHF. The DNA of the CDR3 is TGTGCCAGCAGCTCAAGGGGGCAGGATCAGCCCCAGCATTTT.

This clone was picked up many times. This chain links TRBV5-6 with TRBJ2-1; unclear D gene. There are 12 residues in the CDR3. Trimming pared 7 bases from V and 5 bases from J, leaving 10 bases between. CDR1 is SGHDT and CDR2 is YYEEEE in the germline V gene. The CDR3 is CASSAGDNEQFF. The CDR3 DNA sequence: TGTGCCAGCTCCGCAGGAGACAATGAGCAGTTCTTC. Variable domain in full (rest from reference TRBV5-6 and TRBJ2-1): DAGVTQSPTHLIKTRGQQVTLRCSPKSGHDTVSWYQQALGQGPQFIFQYYEEEERQRGNFPDRFSGHQFPNYSSELNVNALLLGDSALYLCASSAGDNEQFFGPGTRLTVL.

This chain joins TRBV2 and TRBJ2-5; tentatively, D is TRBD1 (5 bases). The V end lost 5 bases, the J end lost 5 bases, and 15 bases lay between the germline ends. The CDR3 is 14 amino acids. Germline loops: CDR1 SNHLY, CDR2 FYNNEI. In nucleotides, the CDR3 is TGTGCCAGCAGTCCAAGCAGGGCAGGGGAGACCCAGTACTTC. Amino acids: CASSPSRAGETQYF.

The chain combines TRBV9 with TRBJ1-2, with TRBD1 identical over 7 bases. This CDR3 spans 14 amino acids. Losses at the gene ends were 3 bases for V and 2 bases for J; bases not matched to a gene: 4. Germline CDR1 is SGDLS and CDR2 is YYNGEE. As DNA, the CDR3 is TGTGCCAGCAGCGGACAGGGACAGAACTATGGCTACACCTTC. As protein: CASSGQGQNYGYTF.

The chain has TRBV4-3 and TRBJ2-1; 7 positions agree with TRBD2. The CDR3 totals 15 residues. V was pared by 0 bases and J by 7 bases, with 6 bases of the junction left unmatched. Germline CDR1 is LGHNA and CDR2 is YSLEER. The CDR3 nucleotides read TGCGCCAGCAGCCAAGAGGGGCTAGCGGAAAATGAGCAGTTCTTC. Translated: CASSQEGLAENEQFF.

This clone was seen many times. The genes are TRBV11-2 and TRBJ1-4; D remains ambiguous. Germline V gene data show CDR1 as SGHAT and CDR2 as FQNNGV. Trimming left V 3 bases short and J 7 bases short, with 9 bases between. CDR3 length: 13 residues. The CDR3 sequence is CASSFPGAEKLFF. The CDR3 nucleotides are TGTGCCAGCAGCTTTCCCGGAGCTGAAAAACTGTTTTTT.

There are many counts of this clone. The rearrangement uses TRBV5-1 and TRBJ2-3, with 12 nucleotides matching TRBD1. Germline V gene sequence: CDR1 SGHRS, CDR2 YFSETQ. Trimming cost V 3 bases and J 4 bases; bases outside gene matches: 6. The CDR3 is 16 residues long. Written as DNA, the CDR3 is TGCGCCAGCAGCTCCGCCGGGACAGGGGGCGCAGATACGCAGTATTTT. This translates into CASSSAGTGGADTQYF.

CDR3 in amino acids: CASSTQLGGLYEQYF. The CDR3 nucleotides read TGTGCCAGCAGCACGCAACTAGGGGGGTTATACGAGCAGTACTTC. This rearrangement joins TRBV7-9 to TRBJ2-5; D could derive from TRBD1 or TRBD2 (6 bases each). TRBJ2-7 explains the end of the DNA better; the J call may be wrong. CDR3 size: 15 residues. CDR1 SEHNR and CDR2 FQNEAQ come from the germline V gene (reference sequence).

CDR3 sequence reads: CASSMGVKDTQYF. CDR3 bases: TGTGCCAGTAGTATGGGGGTCAAAGATACGCAGTATTTT. This chain connects TRBV19 to TRBJ2-3, with D possibly being TRBD1 or TRBD2 (5 bases each). V lost 3 bases and J lost 5, with 9 bases in between. The CDR3 is made up of 13 amino acids. Germline CDR1 LNHDA, CDR2 SQIVND (reference sequence).

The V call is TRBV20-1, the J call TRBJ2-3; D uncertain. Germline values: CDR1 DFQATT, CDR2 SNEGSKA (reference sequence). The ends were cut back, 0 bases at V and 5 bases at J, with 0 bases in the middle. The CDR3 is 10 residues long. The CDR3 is CSAREDTQYF. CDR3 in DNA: TGCAGTGCTAGAGAAGATACGCAGTATTTT.

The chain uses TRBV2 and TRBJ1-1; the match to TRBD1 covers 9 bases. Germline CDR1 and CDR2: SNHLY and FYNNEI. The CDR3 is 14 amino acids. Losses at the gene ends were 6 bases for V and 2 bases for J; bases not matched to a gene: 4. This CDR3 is CASSPDRGNTEAFF. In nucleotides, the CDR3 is TGTGCCAGCAGCCCGGACAGGGGAAACACTGAAGCTTTCTTT.

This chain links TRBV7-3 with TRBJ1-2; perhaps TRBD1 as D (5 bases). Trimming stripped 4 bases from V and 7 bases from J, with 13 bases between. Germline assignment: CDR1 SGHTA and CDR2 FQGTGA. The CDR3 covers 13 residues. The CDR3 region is CASSSTRGGGYTF. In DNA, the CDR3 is TGTGCCAGCAGCTCTACCCGGGGCGGTGGCTACACCTTC.

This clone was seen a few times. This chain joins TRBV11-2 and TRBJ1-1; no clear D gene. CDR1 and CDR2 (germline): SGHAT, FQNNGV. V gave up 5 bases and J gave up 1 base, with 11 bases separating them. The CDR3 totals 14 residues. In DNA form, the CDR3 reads TGTGCCAGCAGCCCCTCGACCCCGAACACTGAAGCTTTCTTT. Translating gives CASSPSTPNTEAFF. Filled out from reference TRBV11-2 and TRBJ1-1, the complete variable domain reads EAGVAQSPRYKIIEKRQSVAFWCNPISGHATLYWYQQILGQGPKLLIQFQNNGVVDDSQLPKDRFSAERLKGVDSTLKIQPAKLEDSAVYLCASSPSTPNTEAFFGQGTRLTVV.

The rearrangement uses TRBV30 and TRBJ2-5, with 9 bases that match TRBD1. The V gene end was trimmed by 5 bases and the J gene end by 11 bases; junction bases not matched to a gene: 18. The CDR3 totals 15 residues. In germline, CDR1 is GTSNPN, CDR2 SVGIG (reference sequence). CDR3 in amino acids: CAWLKPGQGSFRQYF. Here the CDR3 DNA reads TGTGCCTGGCTAAAACCGGGACAGGGCTCGTTCCGGCAGTACTTC.

The CDR3 reads CASSLEDRAHGYTF. DNA of the CDR3: TGTGCCAGCAGCTTAGAAGACAGGGCGCATGGCTACACCTTC. This chain links TRBV7-8 with TRBJ1-2, with 7 bases identical to TRBD1. The CDR3 extends over 14 amino acids. Germline CDR1 SGHVS, CDR2 FQNEAQ. The V gene end was trimmed by 1 base and the J gene end by 6 bases; junction bases not matched to a gene: 5.

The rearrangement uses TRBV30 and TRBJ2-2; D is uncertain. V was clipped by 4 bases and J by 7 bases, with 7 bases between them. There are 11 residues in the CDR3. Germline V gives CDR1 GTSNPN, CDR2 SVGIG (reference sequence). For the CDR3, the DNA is TGTGCCTGGAACGCGGTCGGGGAGCTGTTTTTT. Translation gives CAWNAVGELFF.

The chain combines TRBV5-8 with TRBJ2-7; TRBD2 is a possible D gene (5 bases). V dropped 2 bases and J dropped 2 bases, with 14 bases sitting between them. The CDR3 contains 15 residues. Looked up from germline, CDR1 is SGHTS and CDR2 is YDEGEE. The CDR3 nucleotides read TGTGCCAGCAGCTTTGGACCGGGATTCACCTACGAGCAGTACTTC. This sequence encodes CASSFGPGFTYEQYF. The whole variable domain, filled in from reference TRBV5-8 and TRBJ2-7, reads EAGVTQSPTHLIKTRGQQATLRCSPISGHTSVYWYQQALGLGLQFLLWYDEGEERNRGNFPPRFSGRQFPNYSSELNVNALELEDSALYLCASSFGPGFTYEQYFGPGTRLTVT.

CDR3 DNA: TGTGCCAGCAGTGGAGGGACTAGCGGGAGAGGATATACGCAGTATTTT. Translation: CASSGGTSGRGYTQYF. The rearrangement links TRBV6-1 to TRBJ2-3; 14 bases align to TRBD2. Germline CDR1 reads MNHNS; CDR2 reads SASEGT. The CDR3 covers 16 residues. V dropped 4 bases and J dropped 7; count of bases not matched to a gene: 7.